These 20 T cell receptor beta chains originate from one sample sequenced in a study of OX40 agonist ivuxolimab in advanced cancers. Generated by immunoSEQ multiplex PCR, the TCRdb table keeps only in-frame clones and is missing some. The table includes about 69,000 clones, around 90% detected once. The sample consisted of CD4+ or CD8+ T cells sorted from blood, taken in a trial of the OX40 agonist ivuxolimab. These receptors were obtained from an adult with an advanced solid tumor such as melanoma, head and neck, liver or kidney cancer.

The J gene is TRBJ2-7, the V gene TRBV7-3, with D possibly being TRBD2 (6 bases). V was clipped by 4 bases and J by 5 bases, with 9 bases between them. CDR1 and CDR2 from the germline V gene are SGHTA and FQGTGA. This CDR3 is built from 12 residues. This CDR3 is CASSSGGDEQYF. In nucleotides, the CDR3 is TGTGCCAGCAGCTCCGGAGGGGACGAGCAGTACTTC.

DNA for the CDR3: TGTGCCAGCAGTTACCTACAGGGGGCGAAAGAGCAGTACTTC. This encodes CASSYLQGAKEQYF. The V call is TRBV6-5, the J call TRBJ2-7; 9 bases are shared with TRBD1. V shed 2 bases, J shed 7 bases, and the junction held 6 bases outside the gene matches. Germline V gives CDR1 MNHEY, CDR2 SVGAGI. The CDR3 sequence is 14 residues long.

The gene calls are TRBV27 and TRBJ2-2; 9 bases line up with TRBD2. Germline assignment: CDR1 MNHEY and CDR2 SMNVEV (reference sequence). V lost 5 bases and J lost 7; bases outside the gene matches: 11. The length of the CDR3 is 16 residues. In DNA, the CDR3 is TGTGCCAGCAGTCCCAGCGGGAGGCTCACCGTCGGGGAGCTGTTTTTT. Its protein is CASSPSGRLTVGELFF.

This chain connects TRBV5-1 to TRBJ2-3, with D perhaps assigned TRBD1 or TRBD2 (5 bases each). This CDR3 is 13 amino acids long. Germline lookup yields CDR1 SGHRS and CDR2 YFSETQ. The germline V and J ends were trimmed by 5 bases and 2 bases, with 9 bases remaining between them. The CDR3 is CASSRDDTDTQYF. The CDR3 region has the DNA TGCGCCAGCAGTCGGGACGACACAGATACGCAGTATTTT.

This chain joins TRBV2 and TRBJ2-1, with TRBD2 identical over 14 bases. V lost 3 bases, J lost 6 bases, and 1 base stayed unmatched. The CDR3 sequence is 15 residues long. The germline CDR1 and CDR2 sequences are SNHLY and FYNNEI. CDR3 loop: CASSDGTSGSNEQFF. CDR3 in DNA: TGTGCCAGCAGTGACGGGACTAGCGGGAGCAATGAGCAGTTCTTC.

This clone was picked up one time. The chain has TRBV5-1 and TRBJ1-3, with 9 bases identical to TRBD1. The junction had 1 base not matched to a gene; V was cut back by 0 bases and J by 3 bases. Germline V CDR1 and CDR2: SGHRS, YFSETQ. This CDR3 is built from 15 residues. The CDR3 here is CASSLGTGDGNTIYF. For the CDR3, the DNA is TGCGCCAGCAGCTTGGGGACAGGGGATGGAAACACCATATATTTT.

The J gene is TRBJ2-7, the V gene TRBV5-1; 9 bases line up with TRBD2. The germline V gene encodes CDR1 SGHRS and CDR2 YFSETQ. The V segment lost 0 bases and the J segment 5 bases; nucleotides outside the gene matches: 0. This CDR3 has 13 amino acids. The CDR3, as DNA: TGCGCCAGCAGCTTGGGGACTAGCGACGAGCAGTACTTC. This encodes CASSLGTSDEQYF. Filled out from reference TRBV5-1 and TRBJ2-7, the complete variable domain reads KAGVTQTPRYLIKTRGQQVTLSCSPISGHRSVSWYQQTPGQGLQFLFEYFSETQRNKGNFPGRFSGRQFSNSRSEMNVSTLELGDSALYLCASSLGTSDEQYFGPGTRLTVT.

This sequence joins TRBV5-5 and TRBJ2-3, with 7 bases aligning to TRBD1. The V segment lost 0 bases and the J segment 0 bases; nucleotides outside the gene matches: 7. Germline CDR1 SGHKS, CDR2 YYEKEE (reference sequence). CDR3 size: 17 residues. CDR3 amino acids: CASSLERTGSSTDTQYF. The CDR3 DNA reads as TGTGCCAGCAGCTTGGAACGGACAGGCTCTAGCACAGATACGCAGTATTTT.

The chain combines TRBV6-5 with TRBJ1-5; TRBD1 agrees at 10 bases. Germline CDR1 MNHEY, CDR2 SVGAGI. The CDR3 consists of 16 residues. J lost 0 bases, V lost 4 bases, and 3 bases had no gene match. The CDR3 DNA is TGTGCCAGCAGTTCGACAGGGGGCGCTAGCAATCAGCCCCAGCATTTT. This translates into CASSSTGGASNQPQHF.

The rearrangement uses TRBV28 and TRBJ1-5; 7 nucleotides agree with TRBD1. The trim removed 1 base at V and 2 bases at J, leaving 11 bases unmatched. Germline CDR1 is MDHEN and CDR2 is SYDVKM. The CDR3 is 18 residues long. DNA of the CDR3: TGTGCCAGCAGTTTATCCCAACCCGGGCAGGGGGGCAATCAGCCCCAGCATTTT. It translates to CASSLSQPGQGGNQPQHF.

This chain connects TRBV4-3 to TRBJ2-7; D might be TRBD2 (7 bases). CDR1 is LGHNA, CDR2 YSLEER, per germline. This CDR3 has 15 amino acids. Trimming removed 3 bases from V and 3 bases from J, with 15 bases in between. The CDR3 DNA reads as TGCGCCAGCAGCCATCCCTGGGGGGGCATCTACGAGCAGTACTTC. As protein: CASSHPWGGIYEQYF.

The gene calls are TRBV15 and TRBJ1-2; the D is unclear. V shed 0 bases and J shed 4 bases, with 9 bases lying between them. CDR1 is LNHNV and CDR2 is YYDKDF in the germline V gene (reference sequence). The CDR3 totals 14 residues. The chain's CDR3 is CATSRDPAGYGYTF. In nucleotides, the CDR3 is TGTGCCACCAGCAGAGATCCGGCGGGCTATGGCTACACCTTC.

In DNA, the CDR3 is TGTGCCACCAGGACAGGGAGCACAGATACGCAGTATTTT. This translates into CATRTGSTDTQYF. The chain links TRBV7-2 to TRBJ2-3; TRBD1 matches 8 bases. CDR1 and CDR2 from the germline V gene are SGHTA and FQGNSA. V trimming: 10 bases; J trimming: 0 bases; junction bases outside the gene matches: 3. The CDR3 is 13 amino acids.

CDR3 residues: CAISDRATGAFF. CDR3 nucleotide sequence: TGTGCCATCAGTGACAGGGCGACAGGAGCTTTCTTT. This rearrangement joins TRBV10-3 to TRBJ1-1, with a weak D call TRBD1 (6 bases). The germline gives CDR1 ENHRY, CDR2 SYGVKD. This CDR3 is 12 amino acids long. V was clipped by 3 bases and J by 10 bases, with 12 bases between them.

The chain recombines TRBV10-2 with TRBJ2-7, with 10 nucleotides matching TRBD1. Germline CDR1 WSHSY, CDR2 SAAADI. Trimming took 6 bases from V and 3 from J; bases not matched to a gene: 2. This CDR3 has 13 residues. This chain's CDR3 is CASSDRGLYEQYF. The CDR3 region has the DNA TGCGCCAGCAGCGACAGGGGGCTCTACGAGCAGTACTTC.

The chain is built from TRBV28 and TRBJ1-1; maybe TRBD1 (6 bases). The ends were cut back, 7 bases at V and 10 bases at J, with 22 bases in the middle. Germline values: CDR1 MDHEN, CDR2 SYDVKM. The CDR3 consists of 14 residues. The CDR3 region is CASTLGLGAYGAFF. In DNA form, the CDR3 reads TGTGCCAGCACCCTGGGTTTGGGGGCATATGGAGCTTTCTTT.

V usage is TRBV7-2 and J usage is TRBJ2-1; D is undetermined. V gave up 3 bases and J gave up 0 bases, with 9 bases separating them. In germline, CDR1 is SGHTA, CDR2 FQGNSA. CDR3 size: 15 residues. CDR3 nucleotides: TGTGCCAGCAGCTTCCTGTCCGGCTCCTACAATGAGCAGTTCTTC. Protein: CASSFLSGSYNEQFF.

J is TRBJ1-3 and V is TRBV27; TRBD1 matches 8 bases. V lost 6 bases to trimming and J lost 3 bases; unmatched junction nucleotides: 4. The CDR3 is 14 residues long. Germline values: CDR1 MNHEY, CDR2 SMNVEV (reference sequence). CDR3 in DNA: TGTGCCAGCAGAACGACAGGGGATGGAAACACCATATATTTT. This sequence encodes CASRTTGDGNTIYF.

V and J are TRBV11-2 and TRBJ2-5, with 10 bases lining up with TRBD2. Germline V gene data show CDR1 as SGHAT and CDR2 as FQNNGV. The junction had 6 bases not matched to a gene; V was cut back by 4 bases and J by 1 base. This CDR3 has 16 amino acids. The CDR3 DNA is TGTGCCAGCAGCTCGACCCGACTAGCGGGCCAAGAGACCCAGTACTTC. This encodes CASSSTRLAGQETQYF.

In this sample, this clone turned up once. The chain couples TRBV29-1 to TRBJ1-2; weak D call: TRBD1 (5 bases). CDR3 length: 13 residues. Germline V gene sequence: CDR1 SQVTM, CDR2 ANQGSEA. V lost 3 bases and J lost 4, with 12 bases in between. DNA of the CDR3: TGCAGCGTTGACACGAGGGGTTCCTATGGCTACACCTTC. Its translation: CSVDTRGSYGYTF.